A selection of T cell receptor beta chains follows, all from one sample in a study of blood T cell repertoires in COVID-19. The assay was immunoSEQ multiplex PCR, and TCRdb's table has in-frame clones only and misses some. The sample carries roughly 250,000 clones, 80% to 85% recorded once. Sequenced sample: peripheral blood. These receptor sequences come from a woman in her forties who had recovered from COVID-19. Both conserved end residues are part of each CDR3. The D gene is left open where the match is weak. Not every row has a clone size; where given, it reads once, few, many or a size class.

J gene | clone size | V gene | D gene | CDR3 length | CDR3 DNA | CDR3 protein
TRBJ1-1 | NA | TRBV5-4 | NA | 14 | TGTGCCAGCAGCCCGGACGTCCTAGCCACTGAAGCTTTCTTT | CASSPDVLATEAFF
TRBJ1-2 | NA | TRBV7-8 | NA | 13 | TGTGCCAGCAGCCTACGGGAGGACTATGGCTACACCTTC | CASSLREDYGYTF
TRBJ2-4 | NA | TRBV4-2 | NA | 16 | TGTGCCAGCAGCCAAGTGGACAGCCGCCCAGAGAACATTCAGTACTTC | CASSQVDSRPENIQYF
TRBJ1-1 | NA | TRBV10-1 | NA | 12 | TGCGCCAGCAGTGATTACCTCGAGGAAGCTTTCTTT | CASSDYLEEAFF
TRBJ2-4 | few | TRBV29-1 | NA | 12 | TGCAGCGTTGAAAAATCGGAAAACATTCAGTACTTC | CSVEKSENIQYF
TRBJ2-7 | NA | TRBV28 | NA | 19 | TGTGCCAGCAGTTCGCCAGCGCCCAGCGGGACAAGTTTCTCCTACGAGCAGTACTTC | CASSSPAPSGTSFSYEQYF
TRBJ1-1 | few | TRBV7-9 | NA | 14 | TGTGCCAGCAGCTTAGTGGGGGGGAACACTGAAGCTTTCTTT | CASSLVGGNTEAFF
TRBJ2-3 | NA | TRBV20-1 | NA | 11 | TGCAGTGCGCTAATGACAGATACGCAGTATTTT | CSALMTDTQYF
TRBJ1-1 | NA | TRBV27 | NA | 15 | TGTGCCAGCAGCCCGGACAGTACAATGAACACTGAAGCTTTCTTT | CASSPDSTMNTEAFF
TRBJ2-1 | once | TRBV30 | NA | 10 | TGTGCCTGGAGCCTGGACTGGCAGTTCTTC | CAWSLDWQFF
TRBJ2-1 | NA | TRBV5-6 | TRBD1 | 15 | TGTGCCAGCAGCACGGGACAGAGCTCCTACAATGAGCAGTTCTTC | CASSTGQSSYNEQFF
TRBJ2-2 | NA | TRBV2 | TRBD1 | 12 | TGTGCCAGCAGGGACAGGGCCGGGGAGCTGTTTTTT | CASRDRAGELFF
TRBJ2-7 | NA | TRBV3-1/TRBV3-2 | NA | 15 | TGTGCCAGCACCGACGGGGGGCCCGGCTCCTACGAGCAGTACTTC | CASTDGGPGSYEQYF
TRBJ2-7 | NA | TRBV4-1 | TRBD1 | 13 | TGCGCCAGCAGGGGGACAGGGGCCTACGAGCAGTACTTC | CASRGTGAYEQYF
TRBJ2-3 | NA | TRBV9 | NA | 15 | TGTGCCAGCAGCGTTAGGGCAGGGATGCCAGATACGCAGTATTTT | CASSVRAGMPDTQYF
TRBJ2-7 | NA | TRBV28 | TRBD1 | 15 | TGTGCCAGCAGTTCCTCCGGGACAGGCCTCTACGAGCAGTACTTC | CASSSSGTGLYEQYF
TRBJ2-7 | once | TRBV28 | NA | 13 | TGTGCCAGCAGGGCGGCTCAACTCTACGAGCAGTACTTC | CASRAAQLYEQYF
TRBJ2-3 | NA | TRBV4-1 | TRBD2 | 18 | TGCGCCAGCAGCCGTTGGACTAGCGGGGGGACCTACACAGATACGCAGTATTTT | CASSRWTSGGTYTDTQYF
TRBJ2-1 | once | TRBV28 | TRBD2 | 16 | TGTGCCAGCAGTACCCCGGGACTAGCGGGGGGGCTTGTTCAGTTCTTC | CASSTPGLAGGLVQFF
TRBJ2-5 | NA | TRBV9 | NA | 16 | TGTGCCAGCAGCGTAGGACTCGACAGGCCCCAAGAGACCCAGTACTTC | CASSVGLDRPQETQYF
TRBJ1-2 | once | TRBV18 | NA | 14 | TGTGCCAGCTCACCTACGACAGAGATTTATGGCTACACCTTC | CASSPTTEIYGYTF
TRBJ1-5 | NA | TRBV7-9 | NA | 13 | TGTGCCAGCAGTACGGGAAGGAATCAGCCCCAGCATTTT | CASSTGRNQPQHF
TRBJ1-2 | NA | TRBV5-1 | TRBD1 | 15 | TGCGCCAGCAGCTTGGATACAGGGGGTGACTATGGCTACACCTTC | CASSLDTGGDYGYTF
TRBJ2-2 | few | TRBV11-3 | NA | 15 | TGTGCCAGCAGCTTAGAGTCGGTAAACACCGGGGAGCTGTTTTTT | CASSLESVNTGELFF
TRBJ1-1 | once | TRBV2 | NA | 16 | TGTGCCAGCAGTGAGGATCCGGGACACATGAACACTGAAGCTTTCTTT | CASSEDPGHMNTEAFF
TRBJ2-7 | NA | TRBV7-9 | TRBD1 | 12 | TGTGCCAGCAGCTTTGGACAGGGGCCGCAGTACTTC | CASSFGQGPQYF
TRBJ1-2 | NA | TRBV6-5 | TRBD1 | 15 | TGTGCCAGCAGTTACTCGATTGGCAGGGGGGCTGGCTACACCTTC | CASSYSIGRGAGYTF